The sequence of this TCR beta chain was determined in a study of T cell responses to AZD1222 COVID-19 vaccine. The CDR3 contains 15 residues. V was shortened by 2 bases and J by 2 bases, with 13 bases between the two germline ends. CDR1 and CDR2 (germline): SGHTA, FQGNSA. This clone appeared once. Its antigen is unidentified. General observations from the study: A mostly white British donor set with more females was recruited, and clonal diversity was possibly underestimated.

Second-dose groups at about 4 or about 12 weeks were pooled. The repertoire was sequenced with immunoSEQ multiplex PCR; TCRdb's copy has only in-frame clones and lacks some. This sample has 130,000 or so clones; about 90% occur once, and the top ten carry roughly 4%. The clonotype originates from an adult who received the AZD1222 COVID-19 vaccine. Source: peripheral blood, taken 28 days after the second AZD1222 dose. The chain carries TRBV7-2 and TRBJ2-7; D gene ambiguous. CDR3 in amino acids: CASSLYGASAYEQYF. DNA for the CDR3: TGTGCCAGCAGCTTATACGGTGCTTCAGCCTACGAGCAGTACTTC.